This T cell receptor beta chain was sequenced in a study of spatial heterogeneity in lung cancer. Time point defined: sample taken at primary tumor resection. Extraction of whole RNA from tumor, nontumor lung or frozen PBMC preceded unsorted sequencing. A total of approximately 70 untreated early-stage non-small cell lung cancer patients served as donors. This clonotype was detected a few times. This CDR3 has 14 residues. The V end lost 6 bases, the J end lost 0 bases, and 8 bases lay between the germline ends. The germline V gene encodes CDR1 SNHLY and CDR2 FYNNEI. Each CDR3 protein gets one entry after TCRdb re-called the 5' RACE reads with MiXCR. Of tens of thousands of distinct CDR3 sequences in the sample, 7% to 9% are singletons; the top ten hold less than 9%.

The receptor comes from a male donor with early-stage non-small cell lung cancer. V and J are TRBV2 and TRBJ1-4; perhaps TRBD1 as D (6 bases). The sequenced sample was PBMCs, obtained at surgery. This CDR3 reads CASRGHPTNEKLFF. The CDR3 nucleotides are TGTGCCAGCAGGGGACATCCAACTAATGAAAAACTGTTTTTT. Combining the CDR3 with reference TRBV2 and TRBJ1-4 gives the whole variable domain EPEVTQTPSHQVTQMGQEVILRCVPISNHLYFYWYRQILGQKVEFLVSFYNNEISEKSEIFDDQFSVERPDGSNFTLKIRSTKLEDSAMYFCASRGHPTNEKLFFGSGTQLSVL.